This T cell receptor beta chain was sequenced for a study of CD8 T cells in Susac syndrome. The authors reverse transcribed 0.5 to 1 ug RNA with random hexamers. With immunoSEQ multiplex PCR, TCR beta CDR3 was amplified across 54 Vbeta and 13 Jbeta. TCRdb itself ran the immunoSEQ multiplex PCR reads through MiXCR, one entry per CDR3 protein. The table shows 150,000 or so distinct CDR3 sequences, with over 95% occurring only once. CDR1 DFQATT and CDR2 SNEGSKA come from the germline V gene (reference sequence). V shed 0 bases, J shed 1 base, and the junction held 16 bases outside the gene matches. The CDR3 totals 19 residues. TCR beta from blood CD8+ and CD4+ T cells was sequenced. Those who served as multiple sclerosis controls were treatment-naive patients with stable or active relapsing-remitting disease.

The sequenced sample consisted of CD8+ T cells from PBMCs. The chain couples TRBV20-1 to TRBJ1-1, with 8 bases fitting TRBD1. This TCR was sampled from a human donor with multiple sclerosis. The CDR3 DNA is TGCAGTGCTAGAGATCGGATCCTGACAGGGGTCCTCCCGAACACTGAAGCTTTCTTT. Translation: CSARDRILTGVLPNTEAFF.